The 9 T cell receptor beta chains listed next were all sequenced from one sample in a study of OX40 agonist ivuxolimab in advanced cancers. TCRdb keeps only in-frame clones here, not all; method: immunoSEQ multiplex PCR. Among some 51,000 clones listed, 70% to 90% were seen once. The sample in question was CD4+ or CD8+ T cells sorted from blood, obtained in a trial of the OX40 agonist ivuxolimab. Receptors originate from an adult with an advanced solid tumor such as melanoma, head and neck, liver or kidney cancer.

This chain joins TRBV6-1 and TRBJ1-1, with unresolved D. CDR3 size: 15 residues. The germline gives CDR1 MNHNS, CDR2 SASEGT. Trimming stripped 0 bases from V and 1 base from J, with 9 bases between. The CDR3 DNA sequence: TGTGCCAGCAGTGAAGCCCCAGGTACGAACACTGAAGCTTTCTTT. Protein sequence: CASSEAPGTNTEAFF.

The chain couples TRBV2 to TRBJ2-3, with 8 bases matching TRBD2. The CDR3 loop spans 19 amino acids. Germline CDR1 is SNHLY and CDR2 is FYNNEI. After removal of 4 bases from V and 3 bases from J, the junction contained 18 bases not matched to a gene. CDR3 nucleotides: TGTGCCAGCAGTGTGCTCCTTGGAGGGGGACTAGGCCCAACAGATACGCAGTATTTT. It specifies CASSVLLGGGLGPTDTQYF.

This clone showed up just a few times. The gene calls are TRBV16 and TRBJ1-1; no definite D call. Per the germline V gene, CDR1 is KGHSY and CDR2 is FQNENV. The CDR3 totals 11 residues. Trimming shortened V by 8 bases and J by 6 bases, and 10 bases separated the two germline ends. CDR3 nucleotides: TGTGCCAGCGGGCCGAGGGCTGAAGCTTTCTTT. This codes for CASGPRAEAFF.

The DNA for the CDR3 is TGTGCCAGCAGCCCCCTAGGGGATGGGTCTGAAGCTTTCTTT. As protein: CASSPLGDGSEAFF. The V and J genes are TRBV7-9 and TRBJ1-1; possibly TRBD1 for D (5 bases). Germline values: CDR1 SEHNR, CDR2 FQNEAQ (reference sequence). Trimming removed 5 bases at V and 6 bases at J, with 16 bases between. This CDR3 region has 14 residues.

This chain connects TRBV6-4 to TRBJ2-7; possible D gene TRBD1, 6 bases. Trimming shortened V by 4 bases and J by 7 bases, and 23 bases separated the two germline ends. This CDR3 comprises 16 residues. Per germline, CDR1 MRHNA and CDR2 SNTAGT. Written as DNA, the CDR3 is TGTGCCAGCAGTGCCTCGAGTGGGACATCGGTGGGTGAGCAGTACTTC. Protein: CASSASSGTSVGEQYF.

The V and J genes are TRBV29-1 and TRBJ1-2; D might be TRBD1 (5 bases). V lost 5 bases and J lost 4, with 11 bases in between. In germline, CDR1 is SQVTM, CDR2 ANQGSEA. This CDR3 spans 12 amino acids. CDR3 residues: CSVFGARYGYTF. In nucleotides, the CDR3 is TGCAGCGTTTTCGGGGCGCGCTATGGCTACACCTTC.

J is TRBJ2-7 and V is TRBV6-5, with D perhaps matching TRBD1 (6 bases). The CDR3 runs to 12 residues. Germline lookup yields CDR1 MNHEY and CDR2 SVGAGI. V was trimmed by 10 bases and J by 3 bases, leaving 13 bases between them. The CDR3: CANKDRCYEQYF. In DNA form, the CDR3 reads TGTGCCAACAAAGACAGGTGCTACGAGCAGTACTTC.

The CDR3 spells CASSFNLMGRWSVNTEAFF. CDR3 sequence (DNA): TGTGCCAGCAGCTTCAATTTAATGGGGCGATGGAGTGTGAACACTGAAGCTTTCTTT. The V call is TRBV11-3, the J call TRBJ1-1; a possible D gene is TRBD1 (5 bases). Trimming left V 3 bases short and J 0 bases short, with 23 bases between. Germline CDR1 reads SGHNT; CDR2 reads YENEEA. This CDR3 spans 19 amino acids.

This rearrangement joins TRBV18 to TRBJ2-1, with D perhaps TRBD1 or TRBD2 (5 bases each). The CDR3 runs to 16 residues. CDR1 is KGHSH, CDR2 LQKENI, per germline. V lost 1 base and J 4 bases, leaving 14 bases between the germline ends. The CDR3 region has the DNA TGTGCCAGCTCACCACTTCGGGACCACGAATACAATGAGCAGTTCTTC. Protein sequence: CASSPLRDHEYNEQFF.